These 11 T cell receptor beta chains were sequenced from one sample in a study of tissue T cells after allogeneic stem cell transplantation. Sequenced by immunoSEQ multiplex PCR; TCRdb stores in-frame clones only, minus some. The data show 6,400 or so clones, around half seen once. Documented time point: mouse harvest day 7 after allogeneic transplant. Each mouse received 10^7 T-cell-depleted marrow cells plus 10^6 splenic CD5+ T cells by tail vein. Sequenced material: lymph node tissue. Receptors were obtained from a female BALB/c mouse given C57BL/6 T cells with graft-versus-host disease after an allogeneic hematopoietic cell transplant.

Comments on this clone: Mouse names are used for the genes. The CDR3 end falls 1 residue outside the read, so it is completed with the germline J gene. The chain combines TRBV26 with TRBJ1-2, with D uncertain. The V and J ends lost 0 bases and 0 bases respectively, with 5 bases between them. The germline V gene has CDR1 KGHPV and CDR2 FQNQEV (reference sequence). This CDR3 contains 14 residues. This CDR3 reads CASSLSGTNSDYTF. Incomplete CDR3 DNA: TGTGCCAGCAGTCTGTCGGGGACAAACTCCGACTACACC.

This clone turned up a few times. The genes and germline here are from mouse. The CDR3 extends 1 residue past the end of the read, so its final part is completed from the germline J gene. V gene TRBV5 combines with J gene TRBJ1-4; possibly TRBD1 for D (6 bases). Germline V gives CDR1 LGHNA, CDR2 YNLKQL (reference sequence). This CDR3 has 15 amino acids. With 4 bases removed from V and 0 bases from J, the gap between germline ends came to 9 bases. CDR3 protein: CASSPGQLSNERLFF. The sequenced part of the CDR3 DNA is TGTGCCAGCAGCCCGGGACAACTTTCCAACGAAAGATTATTT.

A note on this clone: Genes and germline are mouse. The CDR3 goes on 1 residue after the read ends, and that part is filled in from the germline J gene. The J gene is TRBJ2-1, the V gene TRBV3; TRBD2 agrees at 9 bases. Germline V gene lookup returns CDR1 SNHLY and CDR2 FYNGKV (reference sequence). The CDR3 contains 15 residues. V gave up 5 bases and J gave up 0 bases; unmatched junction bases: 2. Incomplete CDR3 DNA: TGTGCCAGCAGCCCGGACTGGGGTAACTATGCTGAGCAGTTC. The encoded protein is CASSPDWGNYAEQF. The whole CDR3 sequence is CASSPDWGNYAEQFF.

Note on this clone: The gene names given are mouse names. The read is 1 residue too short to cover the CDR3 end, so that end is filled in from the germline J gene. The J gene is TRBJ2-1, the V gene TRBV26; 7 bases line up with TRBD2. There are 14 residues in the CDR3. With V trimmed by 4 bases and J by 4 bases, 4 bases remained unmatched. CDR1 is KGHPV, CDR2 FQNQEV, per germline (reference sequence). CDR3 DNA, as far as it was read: TGTGCCAGCAGTCCTCGGGGGGGGTATGCTGAGCAGTTC. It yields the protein CASSPRGGYAEQF. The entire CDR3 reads CASSPRGGYAEQFF.

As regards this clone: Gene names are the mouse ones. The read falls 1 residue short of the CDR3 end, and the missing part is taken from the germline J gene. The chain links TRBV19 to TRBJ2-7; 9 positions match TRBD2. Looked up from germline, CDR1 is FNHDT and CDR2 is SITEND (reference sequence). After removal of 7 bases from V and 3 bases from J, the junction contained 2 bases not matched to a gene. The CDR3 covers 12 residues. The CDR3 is CASGTGSYEQYF. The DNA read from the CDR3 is TGTGCCAGCGGGACTGGGAGCTATGAACAGTAC.

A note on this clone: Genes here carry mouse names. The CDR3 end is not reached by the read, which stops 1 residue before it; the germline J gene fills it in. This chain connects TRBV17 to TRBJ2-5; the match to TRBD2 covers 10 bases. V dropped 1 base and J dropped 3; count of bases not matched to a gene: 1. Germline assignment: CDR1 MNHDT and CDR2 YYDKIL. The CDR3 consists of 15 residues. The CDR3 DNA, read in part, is TGTGCTAGCAGTAGAGTGGGACTGGGGCAAGACACCCAGTAC. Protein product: CASSRVGLGQDTQY. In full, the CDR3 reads CASSRVGLGQDTQYF. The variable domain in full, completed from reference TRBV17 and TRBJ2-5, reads DTTVKQNPRYKLARVGKPVNLICSQTMNHDTMYWYQKKPNQAPKLLLFYYDKILNREADTFEKFQSSRPNNSFCSLYIGSAGLEYSAMYLCASSRVGLGQDTQYFGPGTRLLVL.

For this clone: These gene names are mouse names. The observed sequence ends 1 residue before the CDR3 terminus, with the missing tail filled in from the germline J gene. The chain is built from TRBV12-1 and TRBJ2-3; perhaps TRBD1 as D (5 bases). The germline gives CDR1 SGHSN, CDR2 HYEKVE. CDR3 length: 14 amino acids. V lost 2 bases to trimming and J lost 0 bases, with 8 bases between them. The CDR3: CASSRTFSAETLYF. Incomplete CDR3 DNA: TGTGCCAGCTCTCGGACATTTAGTGCAGAAACGCTGTAT.

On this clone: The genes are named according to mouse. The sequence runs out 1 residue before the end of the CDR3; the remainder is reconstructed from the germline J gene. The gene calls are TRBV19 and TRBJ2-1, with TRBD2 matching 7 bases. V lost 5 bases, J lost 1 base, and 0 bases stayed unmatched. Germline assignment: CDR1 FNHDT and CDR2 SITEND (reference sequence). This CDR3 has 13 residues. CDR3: CASSWGNYAEQFF. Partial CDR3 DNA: TGTGCCAGCAGCTGGGGGAACTATGCTGAGCAGTTC.

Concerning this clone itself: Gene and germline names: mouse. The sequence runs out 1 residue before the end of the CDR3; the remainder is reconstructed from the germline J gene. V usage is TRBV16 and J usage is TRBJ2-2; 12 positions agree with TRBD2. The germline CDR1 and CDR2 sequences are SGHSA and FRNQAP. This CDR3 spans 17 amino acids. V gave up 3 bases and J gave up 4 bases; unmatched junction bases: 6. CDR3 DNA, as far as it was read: TGTGCAAGCAGCTTCGACTGGGGGGGCGCGGTCACCGGGCAGCTCTAC. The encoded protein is CASSFDWGGAVTGQLY. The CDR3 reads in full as CASSFDWGGAVTGQLYF.

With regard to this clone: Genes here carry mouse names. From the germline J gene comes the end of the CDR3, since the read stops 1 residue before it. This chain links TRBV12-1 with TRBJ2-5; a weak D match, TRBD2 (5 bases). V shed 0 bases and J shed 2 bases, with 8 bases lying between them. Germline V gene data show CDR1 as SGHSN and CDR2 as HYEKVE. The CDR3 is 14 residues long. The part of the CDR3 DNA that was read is TGTGCCAGCTCTCTCGATCTGGGCCAAGACACCCAGTAC. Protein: CASSLDLGQDTQY. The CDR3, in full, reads CASSLDLGQDTQYF.

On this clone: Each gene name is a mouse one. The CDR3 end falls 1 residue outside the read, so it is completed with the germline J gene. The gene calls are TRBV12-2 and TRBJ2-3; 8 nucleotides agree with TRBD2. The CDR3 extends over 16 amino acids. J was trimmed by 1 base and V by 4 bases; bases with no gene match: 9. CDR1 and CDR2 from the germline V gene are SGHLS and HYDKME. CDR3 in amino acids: CASSLGGGAGAETLYF. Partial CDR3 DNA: TGTGCCAGCTCCCTCGGGGGGGGCGCAGGTGCAGAAACGCTGTAT.